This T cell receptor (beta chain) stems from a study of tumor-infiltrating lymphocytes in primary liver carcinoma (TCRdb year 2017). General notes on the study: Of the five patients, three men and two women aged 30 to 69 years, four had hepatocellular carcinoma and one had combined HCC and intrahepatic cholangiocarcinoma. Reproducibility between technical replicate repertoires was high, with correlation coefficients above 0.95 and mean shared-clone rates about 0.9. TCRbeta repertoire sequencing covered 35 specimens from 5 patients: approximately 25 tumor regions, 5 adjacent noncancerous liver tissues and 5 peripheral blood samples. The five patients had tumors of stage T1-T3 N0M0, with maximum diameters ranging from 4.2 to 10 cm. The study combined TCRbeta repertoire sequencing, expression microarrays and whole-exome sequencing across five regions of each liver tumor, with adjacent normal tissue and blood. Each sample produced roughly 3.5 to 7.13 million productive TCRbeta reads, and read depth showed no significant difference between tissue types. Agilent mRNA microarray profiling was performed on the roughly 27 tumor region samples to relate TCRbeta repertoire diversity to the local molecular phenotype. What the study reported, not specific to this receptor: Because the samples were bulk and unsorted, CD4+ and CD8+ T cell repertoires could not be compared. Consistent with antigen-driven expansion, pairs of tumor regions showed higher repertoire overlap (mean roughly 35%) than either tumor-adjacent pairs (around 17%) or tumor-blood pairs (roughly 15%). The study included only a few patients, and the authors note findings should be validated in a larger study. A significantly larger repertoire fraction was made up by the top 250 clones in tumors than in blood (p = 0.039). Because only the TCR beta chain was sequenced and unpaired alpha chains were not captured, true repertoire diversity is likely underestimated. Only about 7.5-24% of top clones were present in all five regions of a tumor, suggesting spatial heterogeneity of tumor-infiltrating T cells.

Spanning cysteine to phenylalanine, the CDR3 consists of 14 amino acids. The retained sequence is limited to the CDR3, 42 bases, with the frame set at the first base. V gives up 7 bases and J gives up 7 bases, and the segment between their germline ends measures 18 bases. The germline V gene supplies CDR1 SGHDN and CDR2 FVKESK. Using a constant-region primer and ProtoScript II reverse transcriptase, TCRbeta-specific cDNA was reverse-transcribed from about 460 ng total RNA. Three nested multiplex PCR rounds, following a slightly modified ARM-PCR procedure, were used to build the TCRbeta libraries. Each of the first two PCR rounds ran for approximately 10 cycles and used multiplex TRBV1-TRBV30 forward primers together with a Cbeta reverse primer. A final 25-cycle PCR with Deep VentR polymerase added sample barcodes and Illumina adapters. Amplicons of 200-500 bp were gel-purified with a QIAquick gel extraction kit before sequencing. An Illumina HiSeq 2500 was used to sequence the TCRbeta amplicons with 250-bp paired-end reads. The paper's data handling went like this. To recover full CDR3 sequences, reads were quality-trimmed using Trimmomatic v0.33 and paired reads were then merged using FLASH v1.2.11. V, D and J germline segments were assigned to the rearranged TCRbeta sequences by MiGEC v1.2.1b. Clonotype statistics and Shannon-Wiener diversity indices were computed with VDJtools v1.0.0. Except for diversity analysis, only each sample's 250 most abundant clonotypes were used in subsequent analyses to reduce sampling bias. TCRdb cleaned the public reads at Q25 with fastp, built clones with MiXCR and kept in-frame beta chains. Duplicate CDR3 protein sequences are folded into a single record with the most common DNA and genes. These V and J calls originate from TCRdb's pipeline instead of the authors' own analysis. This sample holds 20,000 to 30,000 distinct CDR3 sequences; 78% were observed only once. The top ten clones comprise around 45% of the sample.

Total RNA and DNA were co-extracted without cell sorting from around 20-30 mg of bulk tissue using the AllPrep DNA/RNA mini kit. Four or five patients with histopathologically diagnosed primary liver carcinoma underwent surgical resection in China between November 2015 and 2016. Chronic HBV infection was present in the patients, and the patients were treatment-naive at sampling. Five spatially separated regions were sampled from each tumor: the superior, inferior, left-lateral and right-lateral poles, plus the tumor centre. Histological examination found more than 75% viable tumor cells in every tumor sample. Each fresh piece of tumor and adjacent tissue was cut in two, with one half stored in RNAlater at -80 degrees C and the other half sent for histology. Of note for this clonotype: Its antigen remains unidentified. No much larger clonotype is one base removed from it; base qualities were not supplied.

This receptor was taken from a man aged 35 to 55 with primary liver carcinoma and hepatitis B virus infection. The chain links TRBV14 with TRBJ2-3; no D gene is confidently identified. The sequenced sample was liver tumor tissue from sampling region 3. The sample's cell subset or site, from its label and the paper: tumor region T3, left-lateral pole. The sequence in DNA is TGTGCCAGCATCCAGGATCATTGGGGAAATACGCAGTATTTT. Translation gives CASIQDHWGNTQYF. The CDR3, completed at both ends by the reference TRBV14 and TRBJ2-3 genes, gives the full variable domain EAGVTQFPSHSVIEKGQTVTLRCDPISGHDNLYWYRRVMGKEIKFLLHFVKESKQDESGMPNNRFLAERTGGTYSTLKVQPAELEDSGVYFCASIQDHWGNTQYFGPGTRLTVL.